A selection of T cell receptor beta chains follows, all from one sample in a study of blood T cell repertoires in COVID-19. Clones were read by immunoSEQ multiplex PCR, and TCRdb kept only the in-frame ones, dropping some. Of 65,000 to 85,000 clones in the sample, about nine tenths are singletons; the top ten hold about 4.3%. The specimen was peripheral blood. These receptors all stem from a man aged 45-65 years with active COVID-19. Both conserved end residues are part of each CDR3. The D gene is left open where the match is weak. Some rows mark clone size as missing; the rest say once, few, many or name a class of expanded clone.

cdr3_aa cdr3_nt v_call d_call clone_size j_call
CASSLGSSGANVLTF TGTGCCAGCAGCTTAGGGAGCTCTGGGGCCAACGTCCTGACTTTC TRBV7-2 - once TRBJ2-6
CASSSQTQGSGTEAFF TGCGCCAGCAGCTCCCAGACCCAGGGTAGCGGCACTGAAGCTTTCTTT TRBV5-1 - - TRBJ1-1
CASSLRDSLRYEQYF TGTGCCAGCAGCCTTAGGGACAGCCTGAGGTACGAGCAGTACTTC TRBV9 TRBD1 - TRBJ2-7
CASSLGGLSSYNEQFF TGTGCCAGCAGCTTAGGGGGCTTGAGCTCCTACAATGAGCAGTTCTTC TRBV5-4 TRBD1 - TRBJ2-1
CASSQLGPLGANEQFF TGCGCCAGCAGCCAATTGGGTCCCTTAGGGGCAAATGAGCAGTTCTTC TRBV4-1 - - TRBJ2-1
CASSIGRGDSYNEQFF TGTGCCAGTAGTATAGGGCGGGGGGATTCCTACAATGAGCAGTTCTTC TRBV19 TRBD2 - TRBJ2-1
CASSAGGPETQYF TGTGCCAGCAGCGCAGGGGGGCCTGAGACCCAGTACTTC TRBV9 - - TRBJ2-5
CASSGTSGSQETQYF TGTGCCAGCAGTGGGACTAGCGGGAGCCAAGAGACCCAGTACTTC TRBV27 TRBD2 - TRBJ2-5
CASRRQGSGEKLFF TGTGCCAGCCGCCGACAGGGCTCGGGTGAAAAACTGTTTTTT TRBV4-2 TRBD1 - TRBJ1-4
CASSLAPAGAYNEQFF TGTGCCAGCAGCTTAGCGCCAGCGGGGGCCTACAATGAGCAGTTCTTC TRBV7-2 TRBD2 - TRBJ2-1
CASSQDLGQGGYLEKLFF TGCGCCAGCAGCCAAGATCTGGGACAGGGGGGTTATCTCGAAAAACTGTTTTTT TRBV4-3 TRBD1 - TRBJ1-4
CASSLVRLSRTKNTDTQYF TGTGCCAGCAGCCTGGTCCGGTTAAGCCGGACTAAAAACACAGATACGCAGTATTTT TRBV7-2 - - TRBJ2-3
CASSDSLPTSTDTQYF TGCGCCAGCAGCGACAGCTTACCGACTTCCACAGATACGCAGTATTTT TRBV4-3 - - TRBJ2-3
CASSQLTLEQYF TGTGCCAGCAGCCAGTTGACTCTCGAGCAGTACTTC TRBV6-2/TRBV6-3 - - TRBJ2-7
CASSQLRGANTGELFF TGTGCCAGCAGCCAGCTCCGCGGGGCGAACACCGGGGAGCTGTTTTTT TRBV4-2 - - TRBJ2-2
CAISEPARYGYTF TGTGCCATCAGTGAACCGGCCAGGTATGGCTACACCTTC TRBV10-3 - - TRBJ1-2
CASRLVSTDTQYF TGTGCCAGCCGACTAGTAAGCACAGATACGCAGTATTTT TRBV12-3/TRBV12-4 - - TRBJ2-3
CASSPGQATGELFF TGTGCCAGCTCACCGGGACAGGCCACCGGGGAGCTGTTTTTT TRBV18 TRBD1 - TRBJ2-2
CASSPRGGTDTQYF TGTGCCAGCAGCCCTCGGGGTGGCACAGATACGCAGTATTTT TRBV7-9 - once TRBJ2-3
CASGLGQGRKETQYF TGTGCCAGCGGTCTGGGACAGGGAAGGAAAGAGACCCAGTACTTC TRBV5-4 TRBD1 - TRBJ2-5
CASSGQARNTEAFF TGTGCCAGCAGTGGGCAGGCGAGGAACACTGAAGCTTTCTTT TRBV2 - - TRBJ1-1
CAWSEGGAGNTQYF TGTGCCTGGAGTGAAGGGGGGGCAGGAAATACGCAGTATTTT TRBV30 - - TRBJ2-3
CASSFESPTIYF TGTGCCAGCAGCTTTGAGTCCCCCACCATATATTTT TRBV7-9 - - TRBJ1-3
CASVLAGETQYF TGTGCCAGCGTACTAGCGGGAGAGACCCAGTACTTC TRBV2 TRBD2 - TRBJ2-5
CASSTPGQGSYEQFF TGTGCCAGCAGTACACCGGGACAGGGATCGTACGAGCAGTTCTTC TRBV28 TRBD1 - TRBJ2-1
CASSVDRASNEKLFF TGTGCCAGCAGCGTGGACAGGGCCTCTAATGAAAAACTGTTTTTT TRBV3-1/TRBV3-2 TRBD1 - TRBJ1-4
CASGQSTSPLHF TGTGCCAGCGGACAGTCTACTTCACCCCTCCACTTT TRBV5-6 - - TRBJ1-6
CASSLGQGAYGYTF TGTGCCAGCAGCCTAGGACAGGGGGCTTACGGCTACACCTTC TRBV7-3 TRBD1 - TRBJ1-2
CASSTARFSNTGELFF TGTGCCAGCTCAACAGCAAGGTTCTCGAACACCGGGGAGCTGTTTTTT TRBV18 - - TRBJ2-2
CASSPDRITNYGYTF TGTGCCAGCTCACCGGACAGGATCACTAACTATGGCTACACCTTC TRBV18 TRBD1 - TRBJ1-2
CASSQGRDRADPIYEQYF TGTGCCAGCAGCCAAGGCAGGGATAGGGCGGACCCTATCTACGAGCAGTACTTC TRBV14 - - TRBJ2-7
CASSTPGMMNTEAFF TGTGCCAGTAGTACGCCGGGGATGATGAACACTGAAGCTTTCTTT TRBV19 - - TRBJ1-1
CASSYSSSNEQFF TGTGCCAGCAGTTACTCGAGTTCAAATGAGCAGTTCTTC TRBV6-2/TRBV6-3 - - TRBJ2-1
CSVRPYTEAFF TGCAGTGTTAGACCGTACACTGAAGCTTTCTTT TRBV20-1 - - TRBJ1-1
CASSRGGVEETQYF TGTGCCAGCAGCCGCGGGGGGGTCGAAGAGACCCAGTACTTC TRBV6-5 TRBD2 - TRBJ2-5
CASSPSITEFF TGTGCCAGCAGCCCCTCTATAACGGAGTTCTTC TRBV7-8 - - TRBJ2-1
CASSQGLAASTDTQYF TGTGCCAGCAGCCAGGGACTAGCGGCTAGCACAGATACGCAGTATTTT TRBV14 TRBD2 - TRBJ2-3
CASSPGLFGGQETQYF TGCGCCAGCAGCCCAGGTCTGTTTGGGGGGCAAGAGACCCAGTACTTC TRBV4-1 - - TRBJ2-5
CASSLGSGMRTEAFF TGTGCCAGCAGCTTAGGGTCGGGGATGAGGACTGAAGCTTTCTTT TRBV11-2 - - TRBJ1-1
CASSQDRLARTYEQYF TGTGCCAGCAGCCAAGACCGACTAGCGCGAACCTACGAGCAGTACTTC TRBV4-2 TRBD2 - TRBJ2-7
CASSNGPDRSETQYF TGTGCCAGTAGTAATGGGCCCGACAGGTCAGAGACCCAGTACTTC TRBV19 - - TRBJ2-5
CASSLPSGVTDTQYF TGCGCCAGCAGCTTGCCTAGCGGGGTGACAGATACGCAGTATTTT TRBV5-1 TRBD2 - TRBJ2-3
CASSPGLAGRTYEQYF TGTGCCAGCAGCCCAGGACTAGCGGGGAGAACCTACGAGCAGTACTTC TRBV5-6 TRBD2 - TRBJ2-7
CASSLRAGAYTGELFF TGTGCCAGCAGCTTGCGGGCAGGGGCATACACCGGGGAGCTGTTTTTT TRBV7-2 - - TRBJ2-2
CASSIAQGLNQPQHF TGTGCCAGTAGTATCGCTCAGGGGCTAAATCAGCCCCAGCATTTT TRBV19 - - TRBJ1-5
CASSYGQGSTVTGELFF TGTGCCAGCAGCTATGGACAGGGGAGCACCGTCACCGGGGAGCTGTTTTTT TRBV7-6 TRBD1 - TRBJ2-2
CASSTRTEVEQTQYF TGTGCCAGCAGTACAAGGACAGAGGTTGAACAGACCCAGTACTTC TRBV27 - - TRBJ2-5
CASSLGVYRDRDNSPLHF TGTGCCAGCAGCTTAGGGGTTTACCGGGACAGGGATAATTCACCCCTCCACTTT TRBV7-3 TRBD1 - TRBJ1-6
CASSQPGSGIDEKLFF TGCGCCAGCAGCCAACCTGGGTCAGGGATAGACGAAAAACTGTTTTTT TRBV4-1 - - TRBJ1-4